Presented here are 13 T cell receptor beta chains from one specimen sequenced in a study of Graves' ophthalmopathy and Graves' hyperthyroidism. For repertoire sequencing, the TCR beta CDR3 regions were amplified from RNA transcripts. Investigators did first-round RT-PCR with HTBI primers, then second-round multiplex PCR. TCRdb independently ran MiXCR on the multiplex PCR reads; one entry per CDR3 protein. The repertoire holds roughly 1.1 million distinct CDR3 sequences, with about two fifths as singletons. The specimen was peripheral blood or thyroid tissue (not recorded which). All receptors come from an adult man with Graves' hyperthyroidism.

As regards this clonotype: A much larger clone lies a single base off, so this may be a read error. The CDR3 sequence is CASSEHRRGPQHF. The CDR3 DNA reads as TGTGCCAGCAGTGAGCACAGGAGGGGGCCCCAGCATTTT. The J gene is TRBJ1-5, the V gene TRBV10-3, with a possible D match to TRBD1 (5 bases). The CDR3 is 13 residues long. CDR1 is ENHRY, CDR2 SYGVKD, per germline.

In this sample, this clonotype turned up many times. The chain combines TRBV7-2 with TRBJ2-7; D remains unclear. Per germline, CDR1 SGHTA and CDR2 FQGNSA. V lost 3 bases, J lost 0 bases, and 9 bases lay in between. This CDR3 spans 14 amino acids. This CDR3 is CASSFAESSYEQYF. The CDR3 DNA sequence: TGTGCCAGCAGCTTCGCGGAAAGCTCCTACGAGCAGTACTTC.

This clonotype was recorded a few times. V and J are TRBV6-2 or TRBV6-3 and TRBJ2-5; the match to TRBD2 covers 13 bases. The trim removed 6 bases at V and 3 bases at J, leaving 7 bases unmatched. The CDR3 length is 16 residues. Germline CDR1 is MNHEY and CDR2 is SVGEGT. This chain's CDR3 is CASSHTGLAGEETQYF. The DNA of the CDR3 is TGTGCCAGCAGCCATACCGGACTAGCGGGGGAAGAGACCCAGTACTTC.

This clonotype came up many times. The chain is built from TRBV5-1 and TRBJ1-4; D perhaps matches TRBD1 (5 bases). V was shortened by 2 bases and J by 8 bases, with 16 bases between the two germline ends. Germline CDR1 and CDR2: SGHRS and YFSETQ. The length of the CDR3 is 15 residues. The CDR3 DNA sequence: TGCGCCAGCAGCTTCCAGACCGCGGGGGTCGAAAAACTGTTTTTT. Translated: CASSFQTAGVEKLFF.

This clonotype has at least ten counts. The gene calls are TRBV20-1 and TRBJ1-2, with D possibly being TRBD1 (6 bases). The CDR3 length is 15 residues. V was trimmed by 1 base and J by 5 bases, leaving 17 bases between them. Germline V gene data show CDR1 as DFQATT and CDR2 as SNEGSKA (reference sequence). The DNA of the CDR3 is TGCAGTGCTAGAGGGATTACAGGGCTACGGTATGGCTACACCTTC. Protein: CSARGITGLRYGYTF.

This clonotype has a handful of counts. CDR3 nucleotides: TGTGCCAGCAGTCCCCAACCCGGGACAGGGGGCGGCTACACCTTC. This codes for CASSPQPGTGGGYTF. The chain employs TRBV12-3 or TRBV12-4 and TRBJ1-2; TRBD1 aligns across 12 bases. The CDR3 extends over 15 amino acids. J gave up 8 bases and V 5 bases, and 9 bases lay outside the gene matches.

Comment on this clonotype: The final CDR3 position lacks the conserved phenylalanine or tryptophan, pointing to a likely read error. The limits of the CDR3 on the DNA are not certain, so only TCRdb's listed CDR3 is given. V gene TRBV7-9 combines with J gene TRBJ2-7; the DNA was not compared with TRBD2, the D call given in the table. The CDR3 spans 10 amino acids, including both terminal residues. Looked up from germline, CDR1 is SEHNR and CDR2 is FQNEAQ (reference sequence). The chain's CDR3 is CASATTSGRI.

On this clonotype itself: A much larger clone sits a single nucleotide away, making a read error possible. The chain combines TRBV10-3 with TRBJ1-2; D is unresolved. Germline CDR1 is ENHRY and CDR2 is SYGVKD. This CDR3 region has 13 residues. Deletions cut 5 bases from V and 7 bases from J, with 14 bases between. The CDR3 reads CAISPGVDLGYTF. The CDR3 DNA reads TGTGCCATCAGTCCGGGAGTCGACCTTGGCTACACCTTC.

This clonotype turned up a few times. This chain joins TRBV6-4 and TRBJ2-3, with 10 bases identical to TRBD1. The CDR3 contains 14 residues. V dropped 2 bases and J dropped 4; count of bases not matched to a gene: 0. The germline gives CDR1 MRHNA, CDR2 SNTAGT. CDR3 DNA sequence: TGTGCCAGCAGTGACGGGACAGGGGCAGATACGCAGTATTTT. This encodes CASSDGTGADTQYF.

As for this clonotype: Compared with germline, one end of the junction differs, possibly owing to a read error. The CDR3 DNA reads TGCGCCAGCAGCCACGGTTGGGAACTCATGAACACTGAAGCTTTCTTT. Its translation: CASSHGWELMNTEAFF. This sequence joins TRBV7-2 and TRBJ1-1; D gene ambiguous. This CDR3 spans 16 amino acids. Germline V lookup: CDR1 SGHTA, CDR2 FQGNSA.

The rearrangement links TRBV18 to TRBJ1-5; D not resolved. This CDR3 is built from 14 residues. In germline, CDR1 is KGHSH, CDR2 LQKENI. Trimming removed 3 bases at V and 6 bases at J, with 12 bases between. DNA for the CDR3: TGTGCCAGCTCACCCTCAAGGGCCGGTCAGCCCCAGCATTTT. The encoded protein is CASSPSRAGQPQHF.

This clonotype was picked up a small number of times. The chain couples TRBV25-1 to TRBJ2-7; tentatively, D is TRBD1 (5 bases). The germline V gene has CDR1 MGHDK and CDR2 SYGVNS. There are 13 residues in the CDR3. Between the trimmed V and J ends, which lost 5 bases and 2 bases, there was a span of 10 bases. The CDR3 spells CASSNGQAYEQYF. CDR3 in DNA: TGTGCCAGCAGTAACGGACAAGCCTACGAGCAGTACTTC.

This clonotype was seen only a few times. This chain's CDR3 is CASSLLGIGELFF. CDR3 DNA sequence: TGTGCCAGCAGCTTACTTGGGATCGGGGAGCTGTTTTTT. The genes are TRBV7-2 and TRBJ2-2; D is ambiguous. V lost 2 bases and J 7 bases, leaving 8 bases between the germline ends. CDR3 length equals 13 residues. Germline CDR1 SGHTA, CDR2 FQGNSA.